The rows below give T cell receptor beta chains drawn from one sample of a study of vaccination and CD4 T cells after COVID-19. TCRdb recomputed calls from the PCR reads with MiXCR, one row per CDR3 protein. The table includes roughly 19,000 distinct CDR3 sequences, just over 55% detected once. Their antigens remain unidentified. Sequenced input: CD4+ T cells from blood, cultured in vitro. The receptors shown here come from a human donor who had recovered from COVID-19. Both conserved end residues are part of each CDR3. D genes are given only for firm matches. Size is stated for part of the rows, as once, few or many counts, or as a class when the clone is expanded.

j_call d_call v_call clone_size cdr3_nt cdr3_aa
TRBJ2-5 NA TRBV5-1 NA TGCGCCAGCAGCTTGAGGCAGTCCCAAGAGACCCAGTACTTC CASSLRQSQETQYF
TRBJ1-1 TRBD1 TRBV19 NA TGTGCCAGTAGTCCGCCCACAGGGGAGGGCACTGAAGCTTTCTTT CASSPPTGEGTEAFF
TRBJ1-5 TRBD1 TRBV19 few TGTGCCAGCCGGGACAGCCACAATCAGCCCCAGCATTTT CASRDSHNQPQHF
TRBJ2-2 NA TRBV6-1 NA TGTGCCAGCCTCACCGACGCGAACACCGGGGAGCTGTTTTTT CASLTDANTGELFF
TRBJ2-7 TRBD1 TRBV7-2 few TGTGCCAGCAGCTCCCAGACAGGGGTCCCTCTCGAGCAGTACTTC CASSSQTGVPLEQYF
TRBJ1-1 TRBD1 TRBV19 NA TGTGCCAGTAGTACACAGGGGTCGGCTGAAGCTTTCTTT CASSTQGSAEAFF
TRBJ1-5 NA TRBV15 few TGTGCCACCAGCAGGTGGGGAGCATCCGACCTCAATCAGCCCCAGCATTTT CATSRWGASDLNQPQHF
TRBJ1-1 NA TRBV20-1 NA TGCAGTGCTAGAGTCGGGGGGGGGAACACTGAAGCTTTCTTT CSARVGGGNTEAFF
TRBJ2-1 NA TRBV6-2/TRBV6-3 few TGTGCCAGCAGTTACTCCCGGGGGCGGAATGAGCAGTTCTTC CASSYSRGRNEQFF
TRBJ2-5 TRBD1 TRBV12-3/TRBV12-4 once TGTGCCAGCAGGTGGGACAGACAAGAGACCCAGTACTTC CASRWDRQETQYF
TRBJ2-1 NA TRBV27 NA TGTGCCAGCAGTTTAGTTGCAGGTACCTACAATGAGCAGTTCTTC CASSLVAGTYNEQFF
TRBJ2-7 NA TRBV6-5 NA TGTGCCAGCAGTTACTCGGGCCAGGGCTACGAGCAGTACTTC CASSYSGQGYEQYF
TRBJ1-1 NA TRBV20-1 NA TGCAGTGGTGCGAGGGGGGCGAGCACTGAAGCTTTCTTT CSGARGASTEAFF
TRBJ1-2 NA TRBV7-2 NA TGTGCCAGCACCCCAGCGGGAGGCTATGGCTACACCTTC CASTPAGGYGYTF
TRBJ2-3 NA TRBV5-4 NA TGTGCCAGCAGCCCACCGGCCATTAGCACAGATACGCAGTATTTT CASSPPAISTDTQYF
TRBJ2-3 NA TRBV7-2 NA TGTGCCAGCAGCTTTTTGGGCGGAATAACAGATACGCAGTATTTT CASSFLGGITDTQYF
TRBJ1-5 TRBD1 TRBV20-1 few TGCAGTGCTCGGGACAGGGATCAGCCCCAGCATTTT CSARDRDQPQHF
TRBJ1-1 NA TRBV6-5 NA TGTGCCAGCAGTTACTGGAGAGGCACTGAAGCTTTCTTT CASSYWRGTEAFF
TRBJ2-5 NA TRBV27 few TGTGCCAGCAGTCGGTCCGGGGCCCGGGAGACCCAGTACTTC CASSRSGARETQYF